This note documents a single T cell receptor beta chain sequence. This sample was included in a study of OX40 agonist ivuxolimab in advanced cancers. As for the study in general: Dose-escalation cases comprised hepatocellular carcinoma, melanoma, renal cell or head and neck cancer. Three patients had partial responses: one hepatocellular carcinoma, two cutaneous melanoma.

Generated by immunoSEQ multiplex PCR, the TCRdb table keeps only in-frame clones and is missing some. The table shows approximately 57,000 clones, with 88% occurring only once. CDR1 SQVTM and CDR2 ANQGSEA come from the germline V gene. The CDR3 spans 13 residues. The input for sequencing was CD4+ or CD8+ T cells sorted from blood, taken in a trial of the OX40 agonist ivuxolimab. The sequence derives from an adult with an advanced solid tumor such as melanoma, head and neck, liver or kidney cancer. The J gene is TRBJ1-1, the V gene TRBV29-1; D not resolved. CDR3 sequence (DNA): TGCACCTGTTCCTGGGCGACGGACACTGAAGCTTTCTTT. As protein: CTCSWATDTEAFF.